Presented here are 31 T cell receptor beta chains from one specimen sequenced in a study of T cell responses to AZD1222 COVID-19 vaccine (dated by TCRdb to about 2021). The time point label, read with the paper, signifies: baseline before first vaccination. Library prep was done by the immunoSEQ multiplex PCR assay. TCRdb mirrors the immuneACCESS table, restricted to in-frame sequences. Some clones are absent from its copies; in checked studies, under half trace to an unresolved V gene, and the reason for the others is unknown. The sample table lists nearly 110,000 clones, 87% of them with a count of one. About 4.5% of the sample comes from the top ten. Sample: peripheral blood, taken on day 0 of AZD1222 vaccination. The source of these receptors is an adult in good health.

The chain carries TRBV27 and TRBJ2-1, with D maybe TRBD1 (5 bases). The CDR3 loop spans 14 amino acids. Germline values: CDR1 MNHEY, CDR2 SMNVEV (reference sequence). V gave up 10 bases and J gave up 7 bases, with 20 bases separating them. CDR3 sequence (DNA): TGTGCCACAAATCGGACACCCCTCGGGAATGAGCAGTTCTTC. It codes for CATNRTPLGNEQFF.

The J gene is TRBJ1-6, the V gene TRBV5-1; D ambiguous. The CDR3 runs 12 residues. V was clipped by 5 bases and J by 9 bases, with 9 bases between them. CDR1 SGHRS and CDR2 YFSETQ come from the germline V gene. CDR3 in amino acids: CASRGEGSPLHF. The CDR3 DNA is TGCGCCAGCAGGGGAGAGGGTTCACCCCTCCACTTT.

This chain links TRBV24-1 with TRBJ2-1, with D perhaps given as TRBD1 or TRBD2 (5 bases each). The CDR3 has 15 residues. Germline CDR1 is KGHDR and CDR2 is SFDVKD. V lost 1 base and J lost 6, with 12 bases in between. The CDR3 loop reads CATSDFGQGSNEQFF. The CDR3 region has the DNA TGTGCCACCAGTGATTTCGGACAAGGGAGCAATGAGCAGTTCTTC.

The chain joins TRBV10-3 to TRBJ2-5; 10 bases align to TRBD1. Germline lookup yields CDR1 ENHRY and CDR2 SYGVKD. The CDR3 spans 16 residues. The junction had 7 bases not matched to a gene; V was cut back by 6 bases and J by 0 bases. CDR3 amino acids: CAISPGTGAYQETQYF. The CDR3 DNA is TGTGCCATCAGCCCCGGGACAGGGGCTTACCAAGAGACCCAGTACTTC.

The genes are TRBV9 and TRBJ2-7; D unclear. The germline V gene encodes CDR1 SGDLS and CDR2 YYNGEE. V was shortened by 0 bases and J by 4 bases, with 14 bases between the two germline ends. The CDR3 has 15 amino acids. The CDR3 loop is CASSVGIDPQYEQYF. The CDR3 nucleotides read TGTGCCAGCAGCGTAGGAATAGACCCCCAGTACGAGCAGTACTTC.

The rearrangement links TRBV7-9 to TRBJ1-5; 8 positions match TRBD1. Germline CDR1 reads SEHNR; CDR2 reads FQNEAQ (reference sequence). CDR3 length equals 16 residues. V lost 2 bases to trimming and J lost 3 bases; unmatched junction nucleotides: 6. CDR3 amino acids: CASSLFGQGDNQPQHF. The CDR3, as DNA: TGTGCCAGCAGCTTATTCGGACAGGGCGACAATCAGCCCCAGCATTTT.

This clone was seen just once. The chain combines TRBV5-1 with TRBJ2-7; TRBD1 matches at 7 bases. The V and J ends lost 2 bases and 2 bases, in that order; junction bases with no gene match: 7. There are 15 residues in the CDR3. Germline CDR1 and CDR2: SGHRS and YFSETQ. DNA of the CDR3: TGCGCCAGCAGCTTTGGTTGGGGACAGACCTACGAGCAGTACTTC. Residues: CASSFGWGQTYEQYF. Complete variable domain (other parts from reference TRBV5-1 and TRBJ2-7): KAGVTQTPRYLIKTRGQQVTLSCSPISGHRSVSWYQQTPGQGLQFLFEYFSETQRNKGNFPGRFSGRQFSNSRSEMNVSTLELGDSALYLCASSFGWGQTYEQYFGPGTRLTVT.

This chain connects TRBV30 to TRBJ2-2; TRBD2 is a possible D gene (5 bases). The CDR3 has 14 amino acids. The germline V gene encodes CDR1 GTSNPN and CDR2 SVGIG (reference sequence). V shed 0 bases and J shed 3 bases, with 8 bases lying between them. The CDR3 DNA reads TGTGCCTGGAGTGTACGACTATACACCGGGGAGCTGTTTTTT. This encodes CAWSVRLYTGELFF.

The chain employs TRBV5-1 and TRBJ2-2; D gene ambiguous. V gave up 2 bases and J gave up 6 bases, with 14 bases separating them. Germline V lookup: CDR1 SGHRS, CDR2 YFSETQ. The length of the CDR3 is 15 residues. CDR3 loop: CASSLLLDGSGELFF. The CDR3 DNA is TGCGCCAGCAGCTTATTGCTAGATGGTTCCGGGGAGCTGTTTTTT.

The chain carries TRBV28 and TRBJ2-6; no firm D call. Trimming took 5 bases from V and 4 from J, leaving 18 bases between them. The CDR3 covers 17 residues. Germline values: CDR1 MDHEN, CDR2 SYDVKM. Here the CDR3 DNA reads TGTGCCAGCAGTATCGGATCTCCGTCGTGGGGGGCCAACGTCCTGACTTTC. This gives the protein CASSIGSPSWGANVLTF.

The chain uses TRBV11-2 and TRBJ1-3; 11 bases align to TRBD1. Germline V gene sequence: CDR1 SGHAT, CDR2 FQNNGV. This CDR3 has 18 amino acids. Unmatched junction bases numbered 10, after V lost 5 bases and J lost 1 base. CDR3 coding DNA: TGTGCCAGCAGCGCCAGGACAGGGGGCGAATTATCTGGAAACACCATATATTTT. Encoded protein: CASSARTGGELSGNTIYF.

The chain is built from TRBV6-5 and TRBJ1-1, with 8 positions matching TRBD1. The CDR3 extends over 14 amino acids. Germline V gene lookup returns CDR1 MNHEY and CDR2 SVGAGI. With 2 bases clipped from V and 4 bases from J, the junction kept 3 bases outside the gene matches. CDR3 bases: TGTGCCAGCAGTTACCAGGGGGCGAGCACTGAAGCTTTCTTT. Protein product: CASSYQGASTEAFF.

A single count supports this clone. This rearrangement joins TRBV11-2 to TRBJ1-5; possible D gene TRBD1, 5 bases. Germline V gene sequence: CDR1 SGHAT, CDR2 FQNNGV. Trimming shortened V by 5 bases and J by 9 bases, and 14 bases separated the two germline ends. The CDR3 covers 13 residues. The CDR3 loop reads CASSGDVITPQHF. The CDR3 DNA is TGTGCCAGCAGCGGGGACGTAATCACGCCCCAGCATTTT.

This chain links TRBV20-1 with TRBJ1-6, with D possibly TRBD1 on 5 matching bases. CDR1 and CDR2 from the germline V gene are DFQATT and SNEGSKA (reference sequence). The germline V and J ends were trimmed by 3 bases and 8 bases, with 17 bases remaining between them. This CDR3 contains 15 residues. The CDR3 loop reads CSASAAGTDYSPLHF. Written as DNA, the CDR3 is TGCAGTGCTAGTGCAGCCGGGACTGACTATTCACCCCTCCACTTT.

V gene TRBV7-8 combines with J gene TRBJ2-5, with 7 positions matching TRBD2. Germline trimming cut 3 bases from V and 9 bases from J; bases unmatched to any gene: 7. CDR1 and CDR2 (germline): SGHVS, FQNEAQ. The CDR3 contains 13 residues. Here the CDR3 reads CASSLRGSGAQYF. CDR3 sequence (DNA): TGTGCCAGCAGCTTGCGGGGGTCGGGGGCCCAGTACTTC.

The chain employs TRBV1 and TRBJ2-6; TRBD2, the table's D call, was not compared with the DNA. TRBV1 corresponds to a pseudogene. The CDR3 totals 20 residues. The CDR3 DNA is TGCACCAGCAGCCCACCCCAGACTCATTCGGAGGGGACTGGGGCCAACGTCCTGACTTTC. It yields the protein CTSSPPQTHSEGTGANVLTF.

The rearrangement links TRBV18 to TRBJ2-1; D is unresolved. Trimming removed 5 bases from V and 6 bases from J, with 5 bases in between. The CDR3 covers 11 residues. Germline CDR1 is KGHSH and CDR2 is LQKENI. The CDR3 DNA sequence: TGTGCCAGCTCAACCAGCAATGAGCAGTTCTTC. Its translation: CASSTSNEQFF.

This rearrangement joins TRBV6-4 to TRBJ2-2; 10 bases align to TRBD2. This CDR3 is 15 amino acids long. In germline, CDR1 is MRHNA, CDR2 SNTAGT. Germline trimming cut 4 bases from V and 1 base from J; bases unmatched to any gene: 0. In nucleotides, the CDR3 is TGTGCCAGCAGTGGGACTAGCGGGAACACCGGGGAGCTGTTTTTT. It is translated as CASSGTSGNTGELFF.

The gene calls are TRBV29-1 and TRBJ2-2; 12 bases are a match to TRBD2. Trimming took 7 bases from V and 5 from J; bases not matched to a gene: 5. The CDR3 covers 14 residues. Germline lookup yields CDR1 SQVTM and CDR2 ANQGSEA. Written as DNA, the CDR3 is TGCAGCGCTAGCGGGGGGGCCGAGACCGGGGAGCTGTTTTTT. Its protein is CSASGGAETGELFF.

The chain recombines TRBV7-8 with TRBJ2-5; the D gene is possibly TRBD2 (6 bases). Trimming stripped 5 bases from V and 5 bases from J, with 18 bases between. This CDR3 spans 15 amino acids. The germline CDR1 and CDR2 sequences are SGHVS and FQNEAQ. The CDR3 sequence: CASSKRLDPRETQYF. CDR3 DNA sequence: TGTGCCAGCAGCAAAAGACTAGACCCACGGGAGACCCAGTACTTC.

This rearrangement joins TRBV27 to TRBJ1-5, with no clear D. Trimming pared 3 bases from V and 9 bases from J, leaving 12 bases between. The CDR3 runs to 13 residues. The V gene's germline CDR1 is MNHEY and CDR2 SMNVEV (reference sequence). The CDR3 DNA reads TGTGCCAGCAGTTTGGGTTTAGAATGGCCCCAGCATTTT. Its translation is CASSLGLEWPQHF.

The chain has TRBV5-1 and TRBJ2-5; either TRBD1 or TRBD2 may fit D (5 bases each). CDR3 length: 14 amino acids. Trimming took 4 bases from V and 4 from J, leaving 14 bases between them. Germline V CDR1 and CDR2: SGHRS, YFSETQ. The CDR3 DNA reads TGCGCCAGCAGCCTGCAGGGACGAGGAGAGACCCAGTACTTC. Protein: CASSLQGRGETQYF.

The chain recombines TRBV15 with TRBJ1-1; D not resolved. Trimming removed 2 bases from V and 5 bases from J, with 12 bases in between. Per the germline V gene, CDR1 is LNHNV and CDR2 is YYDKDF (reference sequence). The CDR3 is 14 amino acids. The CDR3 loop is CATSRKLGRTEAFF. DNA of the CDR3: TGTGCCACCAGCAGAAAGCTAGGGAGAACTGAAGCTTTCTTT.

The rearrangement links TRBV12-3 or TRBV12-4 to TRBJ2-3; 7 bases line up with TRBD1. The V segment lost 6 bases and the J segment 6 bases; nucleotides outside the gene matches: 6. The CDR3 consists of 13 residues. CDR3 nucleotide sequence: TGTGCCAGCAGCTCCAGACAGGGCGATACGCAGTATTTT. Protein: CASSSRQGDTQYF.

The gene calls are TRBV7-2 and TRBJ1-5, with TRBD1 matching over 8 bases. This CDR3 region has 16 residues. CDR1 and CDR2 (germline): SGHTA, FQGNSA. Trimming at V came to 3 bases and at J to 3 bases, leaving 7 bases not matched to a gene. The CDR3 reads CASSFRTGSFNQPQHF. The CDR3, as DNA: TGTGCCAGCAGCTTCCGGACAGGGAGTTTCAATCAGCCCCAGCATTTT.

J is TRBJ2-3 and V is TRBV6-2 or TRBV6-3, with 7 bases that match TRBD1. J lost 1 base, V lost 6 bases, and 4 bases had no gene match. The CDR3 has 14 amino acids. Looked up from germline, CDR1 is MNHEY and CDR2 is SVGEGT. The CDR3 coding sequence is TGTGCCAGCAGCCCCCAGGGGGGCACAGATACGCAGTATTTT. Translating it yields CASSPQGGTDTQYF.

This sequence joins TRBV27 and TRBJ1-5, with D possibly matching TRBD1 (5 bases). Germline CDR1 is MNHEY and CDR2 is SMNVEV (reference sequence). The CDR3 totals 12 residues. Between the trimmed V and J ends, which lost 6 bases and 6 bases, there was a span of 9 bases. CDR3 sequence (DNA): TGTGCCAGCAGGGGGCTCGGTCAGCCCCAGCATTTT. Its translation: CASRGLGQPQHF.

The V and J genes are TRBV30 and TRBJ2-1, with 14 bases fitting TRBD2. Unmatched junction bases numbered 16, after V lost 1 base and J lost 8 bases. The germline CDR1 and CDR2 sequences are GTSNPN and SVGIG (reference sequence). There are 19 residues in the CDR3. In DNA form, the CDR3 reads TGTGCCTGGAGTGGAACGACTAGCGGGGGGGCCAACTTTTATCATGAGCAGTTCTTC. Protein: CAWSGTTSGGANFYHEQFF.

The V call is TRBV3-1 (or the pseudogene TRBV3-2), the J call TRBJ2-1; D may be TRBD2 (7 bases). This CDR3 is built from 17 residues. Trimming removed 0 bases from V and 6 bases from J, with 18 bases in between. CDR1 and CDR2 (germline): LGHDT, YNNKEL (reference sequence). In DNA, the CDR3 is TGTGCCAGCAGCCAAGATAGAGTAGGGGCGGGGGCCAATGAGCAGTTCTTC. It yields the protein CASSQDRVGAGANEQFF.

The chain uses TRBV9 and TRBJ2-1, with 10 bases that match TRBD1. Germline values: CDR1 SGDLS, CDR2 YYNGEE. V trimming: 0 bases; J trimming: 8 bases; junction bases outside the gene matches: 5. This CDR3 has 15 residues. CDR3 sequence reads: CASSVEGQGKDEQFF. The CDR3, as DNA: TGTGCCAGCAGCGTAGAGGGACAGGGGAAGGATGAGCAGTTCTTC. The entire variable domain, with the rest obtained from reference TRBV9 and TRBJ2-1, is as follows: DSGVTQTPKHLITATGQRVTLRCSPRSGDLSVYWYQQSLDQGLQFLIQYYNGEERAKGNILERFSAQQFPDLHSELNLSSLELGDSALYFCASSVEGQGKDEQFFGPGTRLTVL.

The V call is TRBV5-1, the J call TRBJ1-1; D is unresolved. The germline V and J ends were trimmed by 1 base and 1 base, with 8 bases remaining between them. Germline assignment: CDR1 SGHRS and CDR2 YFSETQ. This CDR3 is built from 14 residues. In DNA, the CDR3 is TGCGCCAGCAGCTTGCCGCCAGAGAACACTGAAGCTTTCTTT. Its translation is CASSLPPENTEAFF.